This T cell receptor (beta chain) was identified during a study of beta chain features in type 1 diabetes. Points from the study as a whole: Sampled from patients, naive, central memory and Treg TCRB repertoires appeared more similar than those sampled from healthy donors. Shortening of TCRB CDR3s, moderate but significant, appeared in all four CD4+ subsets of Type 1 diabetes patients.

With V trimmed by 6 bases and J by 5 bases, 13 bases remained unmatched. Germline-derived CDR1 and CDR2 are SGHTA and FQGNSA. The CDR3 has 15 residues. On this clone: The antigen is unknown.

Expressed TCRB transcripts were sequenced after all isolated RNA was converted to cDNA. Produced via immunoSEQ multiplex PCR; TCRdb's table is partial and in-frame only. The sample carries a few hundred thousand clones, around 14% recorded once. The V gene is TRBV7-2, the J gene TRBJ2-7, with TRBD2 identical over 7 bases. Sequencing was done on a sample of naive CD4+ T cells from blood. The clonotype was recovered from a man aged 30 to 39 with type 1 diabetes. Here the CDR3 reads CASRPPAGVFDEQYF. Here the CDR3 DNA reads TGTGCCAGCAGACCCCCTGCGGGAGTATTCGACGAGCAGTACTTC.